Detailed here is one TCR beta chain. Germline-derived CDR1 and CDR2 are SGHRS and YFSETQ. V gave up 4 bases and J gave up 1 base; unmatched junction bases: 4. The CDR3 sequence is 14 residues long. These data come from a study of blood T cell repertoires in COVID-19. For the study at large: Samples of COVID-19 (acute and convalescent) were obtained from the United States, Italy and Spain. Sources were T cells, B-cell-depleted T cells, or PBMCs; the material itself was cDNA or gDNA.

Per the authors' pipeline: It was from reference gene primer amplification that nucleated cell counts were estimated. The method was immunoSEQ multiplex PCR; TCRdb's version includes in-frame clones alone and lacks a portion of them. The V and J calls and clone size come from that table; D and trimming were worked out from the DNA. The profile shows tens of thousands of clones, 70% to 90% of them singletons. J is TRBJ1-1 and V is TRBV5-1; TRBD1 matches at 7 bases. The specimen sequenced was peripheral blood. This TCR was sampled from a woman aged 40 to 55 with active or convalescent COVID-19. The CDR3 here is CASSQGVPNTEAFF. CDR3 nucleotides: TGCGCCAGCAGCCAGGGGGTACCGAACACTGAAGCTTTCTTT.